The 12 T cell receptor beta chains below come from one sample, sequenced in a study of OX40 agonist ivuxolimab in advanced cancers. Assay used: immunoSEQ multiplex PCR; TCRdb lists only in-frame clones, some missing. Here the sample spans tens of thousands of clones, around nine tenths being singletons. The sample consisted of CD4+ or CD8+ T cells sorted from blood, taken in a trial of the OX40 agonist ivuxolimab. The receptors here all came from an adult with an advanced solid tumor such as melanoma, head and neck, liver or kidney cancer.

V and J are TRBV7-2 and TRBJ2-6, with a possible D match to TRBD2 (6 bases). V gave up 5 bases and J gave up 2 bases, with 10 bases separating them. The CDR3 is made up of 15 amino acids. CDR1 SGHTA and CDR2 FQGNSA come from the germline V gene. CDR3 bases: TGTGCCAGCAGCGATGGAGGGGCTGGGGCCAACGTCCTGACTTTC. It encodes CASSDGGAGANVLTF.

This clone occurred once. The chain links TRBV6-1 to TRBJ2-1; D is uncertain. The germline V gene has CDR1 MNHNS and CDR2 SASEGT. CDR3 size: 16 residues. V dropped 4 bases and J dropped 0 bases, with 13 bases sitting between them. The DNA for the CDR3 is TGTGCCAGCAGTGGGCACCCCTGGAGCTCCTACAATGAGCAGTTCTTC. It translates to CASSGHPWSSYNEQFF.

The CDR3 here is CASSLEGASTEAFF. The CDR3 bases are TGTGCCAGCAGCCTCGAGGGGGCGTCCACTGAAGCTTTCTTT. The V and J genes are TRBV7-3 and TRBJ1-1; 7 positions match TRBD1. V shed 5 bases, J shed 4 bases, and the junction held 7 bases outside the gene matches. The V gene's germline CDR1 is SGHTA and CDR2 FQGTGA. This CDR3 is built from 14 residues.

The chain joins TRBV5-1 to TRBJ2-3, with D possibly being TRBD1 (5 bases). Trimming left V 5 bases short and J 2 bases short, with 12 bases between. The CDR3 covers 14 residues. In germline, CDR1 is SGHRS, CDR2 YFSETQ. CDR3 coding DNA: TGCGCCAGCAGGGAACAGGTGCCCACAGATACGCAGTATTTT. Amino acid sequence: CASREQVPTDTQYF.

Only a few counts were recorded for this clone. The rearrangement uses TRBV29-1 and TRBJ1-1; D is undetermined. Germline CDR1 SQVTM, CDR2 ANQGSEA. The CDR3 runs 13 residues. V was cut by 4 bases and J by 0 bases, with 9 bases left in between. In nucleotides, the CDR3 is TGCAGCGTTGTAGCACAGATGAACACTGAAGCTTTCTTT. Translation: CSVVAQMNTEAFF.

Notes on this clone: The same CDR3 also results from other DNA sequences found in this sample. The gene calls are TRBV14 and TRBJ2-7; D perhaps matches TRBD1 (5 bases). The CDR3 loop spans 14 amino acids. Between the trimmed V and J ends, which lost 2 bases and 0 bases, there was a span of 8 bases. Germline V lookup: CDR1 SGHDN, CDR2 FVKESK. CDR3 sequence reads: CASSQTGSSYEQYF. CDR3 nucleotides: TGTGCCAGCAGCCAAACAGGTAGCTCCTACGAGCAGTACTTC.

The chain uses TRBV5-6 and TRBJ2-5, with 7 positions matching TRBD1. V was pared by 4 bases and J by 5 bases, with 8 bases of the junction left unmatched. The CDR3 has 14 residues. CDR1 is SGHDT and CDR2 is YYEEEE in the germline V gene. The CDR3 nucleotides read TGTGCCAGCAGCCGCACTACAGGGGTCGAGACCCAGTACTTC. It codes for CASSRTTGVETQYF. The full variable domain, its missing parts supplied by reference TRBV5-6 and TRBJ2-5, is DAGVTQSPTHLIKTRGQQVTLRCSPKSGHDTVSWYQQALGQGPQFIFQYYEEEERQRGNFPDRFSGHQFPNYSSELNVNALLLGDSALYLCASSRTTGVETQYFGPGTRLLVL.

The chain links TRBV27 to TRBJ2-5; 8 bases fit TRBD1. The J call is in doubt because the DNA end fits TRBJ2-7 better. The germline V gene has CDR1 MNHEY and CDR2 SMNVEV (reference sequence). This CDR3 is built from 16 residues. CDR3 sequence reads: CASSKGTGDDTYEQYF. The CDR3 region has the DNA TGTGCCAGCAGTAAAGGGACAGGCGACGACACCTACGAGCAGTACTTC.

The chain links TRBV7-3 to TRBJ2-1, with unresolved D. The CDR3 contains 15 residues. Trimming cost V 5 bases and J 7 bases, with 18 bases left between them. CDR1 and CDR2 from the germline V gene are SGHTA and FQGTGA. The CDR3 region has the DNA TGTGCCAGCAGCAACCCACCCGCAGGTGTGAATGAGCAGTTCTTC. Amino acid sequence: CASSNPPAGVNEQFF.

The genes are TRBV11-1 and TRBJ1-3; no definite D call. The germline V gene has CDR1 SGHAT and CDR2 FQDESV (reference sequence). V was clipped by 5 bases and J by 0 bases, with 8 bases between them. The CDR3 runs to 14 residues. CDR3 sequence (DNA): TGTGCCAGCAGCCGAGACTACTCTGGAAACACCATATATTTT. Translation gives CASSRDYSGNTIYF.

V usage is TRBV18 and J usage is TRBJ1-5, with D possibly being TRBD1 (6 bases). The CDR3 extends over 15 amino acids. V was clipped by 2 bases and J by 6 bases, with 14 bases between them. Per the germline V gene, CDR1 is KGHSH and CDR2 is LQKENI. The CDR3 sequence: CASSPAGGGSQPQHF. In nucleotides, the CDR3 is TGTGCCAGCTCACCAGCGGGGGGGGGCTCTCAGCCCCAGCATTTT.

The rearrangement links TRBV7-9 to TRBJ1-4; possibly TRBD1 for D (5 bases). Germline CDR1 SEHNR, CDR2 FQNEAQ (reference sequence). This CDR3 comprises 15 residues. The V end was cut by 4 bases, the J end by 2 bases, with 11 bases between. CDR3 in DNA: TGTGCCAGCAGCTCGGGGGTCGCGACTAATGAAAAACTGTTTTTT. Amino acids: CASSSGVATNEKLFF. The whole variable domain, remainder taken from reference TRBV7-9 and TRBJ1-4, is DTGVSQNPRHKITKRGQNVTFRCDPISEHNRLYWYRQTLGQGPEFLTYFQNEAQLEKSRLLSDRFSAERPKGSFSTLEIQRTEQGDSAMYLCASSSGVATNEKLFFGSGTQLSVL.